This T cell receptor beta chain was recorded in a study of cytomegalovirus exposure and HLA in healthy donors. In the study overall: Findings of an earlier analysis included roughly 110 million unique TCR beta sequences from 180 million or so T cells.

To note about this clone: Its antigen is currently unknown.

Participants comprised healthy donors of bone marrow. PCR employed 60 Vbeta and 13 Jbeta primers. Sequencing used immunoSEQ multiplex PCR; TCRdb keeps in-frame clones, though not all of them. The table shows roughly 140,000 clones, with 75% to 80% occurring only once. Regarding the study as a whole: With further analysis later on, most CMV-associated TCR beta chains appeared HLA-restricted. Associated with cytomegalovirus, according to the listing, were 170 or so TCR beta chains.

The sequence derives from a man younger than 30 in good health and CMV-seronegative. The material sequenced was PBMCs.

CDR3 in DNA: TGTGCCAGCAGTTCCGTAGGGGGCTCGATGAACACTGAAGCTTTCTTT. Translating gives CASSSVGGSMNTEAFF. The V call is TRBV7-2, the J call TRBJ1-1, with 7 bases fitting TRBD1. The length of the CDR3 is 16 residues. After removal of 6 bases from V and 0 bases from J, the junction contained 10 bases not matched to a gene. CDR1 is SGHTA and CDR2 is FQGNSA in the germline V gene.